This is a list of T cell receptor beta chains from one sample in a study of graft-versus-host responses after intestinal transplantation. Sequencing used immunoSEQ multiplex PCR; TCRdb keeps in-frame clones, though not all of them. The sample has more than 90,000 clones, around 92% seen once. No cognate antigen is known for these TCRs. The sample here was unstimulated CD8+ T cells sorted from spleen or lymph node cells, taken before transplant. Source of these receptors: a human donor who was the organ donor for an intestinal transplant. Each CDR3 is given with its conserved first and last residue. A D gene is named only where the DNA matches it firmly. Clone size appears in some rows only: once, few, many, or a class for an expanded clone.

TRBD2,once,TRBJ2-1,TRBV19,TGTGCCAGTACCGTACGTCTAGCGGGAGGGCCCTACAATGAGCAGTTCTTC,CASTVRLAGGPYNEQFF
TRBD2,NA,TRBJ2-7,TRBV4-1,TGCGCCAGCAGCCACTCGGCGGGAGTCCCCCCCTACGAGCAGTACTTC,CASSHSAGVPPYEQYF
NA,NA,TRBJ1-3,TRBV19,TGTGCCAGTAGTATTACGACTTTGAGTGGAAACACCATATATTTT,CASSITTLSGNTIYF
TRBD1,few,TRBJ1-3,TRBV5-5,TGTGCCAGCAGGACAGGGTTGGGAAACACCATATATTTT,CASRTGLGNTIYF
NA,NA,TRBJ2-1,TRBV21-1,TGTGCCAGCATCCACGGGGACAGGGAATGTGAGGGTCTTCCTGGGCAGTTCTTC,CASIHGDRECEGLPGQFF
NA,NA,TRBJ1-5,TRBV28,TGTGCCAGCAGTTTAATTGGTAGCAATCAGCCCCAGCATTTT,CASSLIGSNQPQHF
NA,NA,TRBJ1-1,TRBV27,TGTGCCAGCAGTTTACTCAGGGGCATGAACACTGAAGCTTTCTTT,CASSLLRGMNTEAFF
NA,NA,TRBJ2-7,TRBV6-1,TGTGCCAGCGGAGAGAGCGAGAGCTCCTACGAGCAGTACTTC,CASGESESSYEQYF
NA,NA,TRBJ1-2,TRBV25-1,TGTGCCAGCAGTGAATATCGGGAAGGGCGCTATGGCTACACCTTC,CASSEYREGRYGYTF
TRBD2,NA,TRBJ2-1,TRBV4-1,TGCGCCAGCAGCCGCCAGCGGGAGCCGGACTACAATGAGCAGTTCTTC,CASSRQREPDYNEQFF
NA,NA,TRBJ2-3,TRBV7-6,TGTGCCAGCAGCCGGGGAGGGGGACGCACAGATACGCAGTATTTT,CASSRGGGRTDTQYF
NA,NA,TRBJ1-2,TRBV9,TGTGCCAGCAGCGTAGCTGGGGAAGGGGACTATGGCTACACCTTC,CASSVAGEGDYGYTF
TRBD1,NA,TRBJ2-7,TRBV5-4,TGTGCCAGCAGCTTGTGGGACAGGGGGCTAGAGCAGTACTTC,CASSLWDRGLEQYF